One sample yielded the 17 T cell receptor beta chains listed below, sequenced in a study of cytomegalovirus exposure and HLA in healthy donors. Amplification used 60 Vbeta primers and 13 Jbeta primers. Data came from immunoSEQ multiplex PCR; TCRdb stores just in-frame clones and leaves some out. The sample yields approximately 170,000 clones, approximately 80% seen once. The sample was PBMCs. The receptor source for this set is a man in his late teens or twenties in good health and CMV-seropositive.

This clone was seen a handful of times. V is TRBV4-3 and J is TRBJ2-2; 8 positions agree with TRBD2. This CDR3 contains 15 residues. Germline V gene data show CDR1 as LGHNA and CDR2 as YSLEER. The ends lost 4 bases at V and 4 bases at J; junction bases unmatched: 5. The CDR3: CASSPVGGVTGELFF. The CDR3 DNA sequence: TGCGCCAGCAGCCCGGTCGGGGGGGTCACCGGGGAGCTGTTTTTT.

The V gene is TRBV12-5, the J gene TRBJ2-1; the D gene is possibly TRBD1 (6 bases). There are 15 residues in the CDR3. CDR1 LGHNT and CDR2 FRNRAP come from the germline V gene. The germline V and J ends were trimmed by 1 base and 4 bases, with 11 bases remaining between them. CDR3 sequence (DNA): TGTGCTAGTGGTTTGGGACAGGCTAGTTACAATGAGCAGTTCTTC. Translating it yields CASGLGQASYNEQFF.

The chain is built from TRBV7-8 and TRBJ1-2; 11 positions agree with TRBD1. The CDR3 covers 16 residues. Losses at the gene ends were 1 base for V and 2 bases for J; bases not matched to a gene: 3. CDR1 is SGHVS, CDR2 FQNEAQ, per germline. The chain's CDR3 is CASSLDWDRGNYGYTF. CDR3 sequence (DNA): TGTGCCAGCAGCTTAGACTGGGACAGGGGGAACTATGGCTACACCTTC.

V and J are TRBV5-1 and TRBJ1-2; 9 nucleotides agree with TRBD1. The V and J ends lost 3 bases and 3 bases, in that order; junction bases with no gene match: 6. This CDR3 region has 15 residues. The germline CDR1 and CDR2 sequences are SGHRS and YFSETQ. The CDR3 DNA is TGCGCCAGCAGCTCCAGGACAGGGGTTGACTATGGCTACACCTTC. It translates to CASSSRTGVDYGYTF.

The rearrangement links TRBV2 to TRBJ2-7; TRBD1 matches 10 bases. CDR1 and CDR2 (germline): SNHLY, FYNNEI. J lost 2 bases, V lost 7 bases, and 5 bases had no gene match. CDR3 size: 14 residues. CDR3 residues: CASIAGTGAYEQYF. DNA of the CDR3: TGTGCCAGCATCGCCGGGACAGGGGCCTACGAGCAGTACTTC.

This chain links TRBV28 with TRBJ2-5; 8 bases map to TRBD1. The CDR3 is 17 amino acids. The germline V gene has CDR1 MDHEN and CDR2 SYDVKM. Trimming at V came to 5 bases and at J to 4 bases, leaving 15 bases not matched to a gene. This CDR3 is CASSPLPQTGVGETQYF. The CDR3 DNA is TGTGCCAGCAGTCCACTACCCCAGACAGGGGTGGGAGAGACCCAGTACTTC.

The chain carries TRBV9 and TRBJ1-1; possibly TRBD1 for D (5 bases). Germline loops: CDR1 SGDLS, CDR2 YYNGEE. V was trimmed by 0 bases and J by 4 bases, leaving 13 bases between them. This CDR3 region has 15 residues. CDR3 loop: CASSVVSRAGTEAFF. Written as DNA, the CDR3 is TGTGCCAGCAGCGTAGTGTCCAGGGCAGGCACTGAAGCTTTCTTT. Full variable domain (rest looked up from reference TRBV9 and TRBJ1-1): DSGVTQTPKHLITATGQRVTLRCSPRSGDLSVYWYQQSLDQGLQFLIQYYNGEERAKGNILERFSAQQFPDLHSELNLSSLELGDSALYFCASSVVSRAGTEAFFGQGTRLTVV.

This CDR3 reads CASSQGWQGTNYEQYF. The DNA of the CDR3 is TGTGCCAGCAGCCAAGGGTGGCAGGGGACGAATTACGAGCAGTACTTC. This sequence joins TRBV4-2 and TRBJ2-5; D is perhaps TRBD1 (6 bases). Matching the DNA end better, TRBJ2-7 makes the J call doubtful. Germline-derived CDR1 and CDR2 are LGHNA and YNFKEQ. The CDR3 runs 16 residues.

This clone was observed a handful of times. V is TRBV6-5 and J is TRBJ1-1, with unresolved D. In germline, CDR1 is MNHEY, CDR2 SVGAGI. Trimming removed 6 bases at V and 5 bases at J, with 7 bases between. The CDR3 runs 11 residues. CDR3 nucleotides: TGTGCCAGCAGCCCAGGTACTGAAGCTTTCTTT. It yields the protein CASSPGTEAFF.

The gene calls are TRBV19 and TRBJ2-7, with a tentative D call TRBD1 (6 bases). The ends were cut back, 5 bases at V and 5 bases at J, with 19 bases in the middle. Germline V gene sequence: CDR1 LNHDA, CDR2 SQIVND (reference sequence). The CDR3 runs to 15 residues. Here the CDR3 reads CASSSQGTMVDEQYF. The CDR3 DNA follows: TGTGCCAGTAGTTCCCAGGGGACGATGGTAGACGAGCAGTACTTC.

The chain couples TRBV25-1 to TRBJ2-3; 7 bases line up with TRBD1. Germline V gene data show CDR1 as MGHDK and CDR2 as SYGVNS. V shed 10 bases, J shed 3 bases, and the junction held 4 bases outside the gene matches. The CDR3 is 12 residues long. CDR3 in amino acids: CAIGGPTDTQYF. The CDR3 nucleotides read TGTGCCATAGGGGGCCCTACAGATACGCAGTATTTT.

This chain uses TRBV19 with TRBJ2-3; TRBD2 aligns across 8 bases. The CDR3 is 15 amino acids. With 3 bases clipped from V and 2 bases from J, the junction kept 4 bases outside the gene matches. Looked up from germline, CDR1 is LNHDA and CDR2 is SQIVND (reference sequence). CDR3 bases: TGTGCCAGTAGTATTCGGGGGGGATACACAGATACGCAGTATTTT. Its translation is CASSIRGGYTDTQYF.

This clone was seen only once. This chain joins TRBV6-1 and TRBJ2-2; TRBD2 agrees at 7 bases. The V gene's germline CDR1 is MNHNS and CDR2 SASEGT. The CDR3 is 13 amino acids. The V segment lost 8 bases and the J segment 6 bases; nucleotides outside the gene matches: 6. The CDR3 loop reads CASRSGGAGELFF. Written as DNA, the CDR3 is TGTGCCAGCCGAAGTGGGGGGGCCGGGGAGCTGTTTTTT.

This chain joins TRBV11-1 and TRBJ2-1; no reliable D call. This CDR3 is 13 amino acids long. The germline CDR1 and CDR2 sequences are SGHAT and FQDESV (reference sequence). Between the trimmed V and J ends, which lost 1 base and 6 bases, there was a span of 7 bases. The CDR3, as DNA: TGTGCCAGCAGCTTAGGGGCCGCCAATGAGCAGTTCTTC. This codes for CASSLGAANEQFF.

This chain links TRBV7-2 with TRBJ2-1, with TRBD2 matching over 9 bases. The germline CDR1 and CDR2 sequences are SGHTA and FQGNSA. This CDR3 spans 14 amino acids. The V gene end was trimmed by 5 bases and the J gene end by 8 bases; junction bases not matched to a gene: 7. The DNA of the CDR3 is TGTGCCAGCAGCCAAGGACTAGCGAAGTATGAGCAGTTCTTC. Its translation is CASSQGLAKYEQFF.

The chain links TRBV7-9 to TRBJ2-2; 10 bases are a match to TRBD1. Trimming removed 3 bases from V and 8 bases from J; junction bases left unmatched: 9. The CDR3 has 16 residues. From germline, CDR1 is SEHNR and CDR2 FQNEAQ (reference sequence). CDR3 protein: CASSFPTGGNGGELFF. CDR3 nucleotide sequence: TGTGCCAGCAGCTTCCCGACAGGGGGCAACGGAGGGGAGCTGTTTTTT.

The chain couples TRBV2 to TRBJ1-5; 8 bases agree with TRBD1. CDR1 and CDR2 from the germline V gene are SNHLY and FYNNEI. The V gene end was trimmed by 6 bases and the J gene end by 6 bases; junction bases not matched to a gene: 16. The CDR3 length is 17 residues. Here the CDR3 DNA reads TGTGCCAGCAGGGGAGAGAAGACAGGGGCCCCGACTCAGCCCCAGCATTTT. It is translated as CASRGEKTGAPTQPQHF. The full variable domain, rest sourced from reference TRBV2 and TRBJ1-5, is EPEVTQTPSHQVTQMGQEVILRCVPISNHLYFYWYRQILGQKVEFLVSFYNNEISEKSEIFDDQFSVERPDGSNFTLKIRSTKLEDSAMYFCASRGEKTGAPTQPQHFGDGTRLSIL.